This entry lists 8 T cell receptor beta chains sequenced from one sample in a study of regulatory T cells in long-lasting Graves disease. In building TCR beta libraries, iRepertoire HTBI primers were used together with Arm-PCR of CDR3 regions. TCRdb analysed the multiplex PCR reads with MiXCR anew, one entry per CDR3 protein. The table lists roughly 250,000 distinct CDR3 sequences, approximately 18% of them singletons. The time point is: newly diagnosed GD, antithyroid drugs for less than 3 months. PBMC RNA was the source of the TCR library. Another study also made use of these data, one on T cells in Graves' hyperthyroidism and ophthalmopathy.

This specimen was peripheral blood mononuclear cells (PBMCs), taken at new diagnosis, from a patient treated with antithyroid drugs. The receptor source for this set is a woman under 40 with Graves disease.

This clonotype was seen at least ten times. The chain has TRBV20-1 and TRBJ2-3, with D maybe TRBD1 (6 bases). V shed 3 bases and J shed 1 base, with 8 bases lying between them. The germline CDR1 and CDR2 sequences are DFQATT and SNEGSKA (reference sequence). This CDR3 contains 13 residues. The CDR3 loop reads CSASRGRTDTQYF. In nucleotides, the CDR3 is TGCAGTGCTAGCAGGGGACGCACAGATACGCAGTATTTT.

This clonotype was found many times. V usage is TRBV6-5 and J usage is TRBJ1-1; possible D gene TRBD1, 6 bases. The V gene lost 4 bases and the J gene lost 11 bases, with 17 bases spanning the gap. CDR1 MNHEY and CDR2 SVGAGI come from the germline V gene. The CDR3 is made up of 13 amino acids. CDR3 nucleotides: TGTGCCAGCAGTTCCGAAAAAGGGGGGAGGGCTTTCTTT. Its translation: CASSSEKGGRAFF.

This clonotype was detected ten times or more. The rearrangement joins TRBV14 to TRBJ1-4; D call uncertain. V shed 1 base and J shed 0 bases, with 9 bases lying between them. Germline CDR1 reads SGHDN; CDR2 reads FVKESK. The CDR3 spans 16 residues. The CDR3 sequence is CASSQVSGSTNEKLFF. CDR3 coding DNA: TGTGCCAGCAGCCAAGTCTCGGGGTCAACTAATGAAAAACTGTTTTTT.

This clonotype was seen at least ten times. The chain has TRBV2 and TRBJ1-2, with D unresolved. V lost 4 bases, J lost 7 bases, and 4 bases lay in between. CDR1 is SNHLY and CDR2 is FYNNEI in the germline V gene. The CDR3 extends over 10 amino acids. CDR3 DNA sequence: TGTGCCAGCAGTGGGAGTGGCTACACCTTC. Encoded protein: CASSGSGYTF.

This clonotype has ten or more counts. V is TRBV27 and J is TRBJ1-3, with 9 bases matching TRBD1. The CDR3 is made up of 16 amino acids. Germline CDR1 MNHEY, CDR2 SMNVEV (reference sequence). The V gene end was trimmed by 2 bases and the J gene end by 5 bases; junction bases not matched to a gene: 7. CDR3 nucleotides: TGTGCCAGCAGTTTACGGGGGACAGGGTTACGAAACACCATATATTTT. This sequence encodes CASSLRGTGLRNTIYF.

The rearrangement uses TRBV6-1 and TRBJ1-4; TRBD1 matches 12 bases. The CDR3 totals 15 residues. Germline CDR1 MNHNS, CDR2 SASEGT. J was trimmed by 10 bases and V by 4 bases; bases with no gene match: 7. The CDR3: CASSGGTGGIVKLFF. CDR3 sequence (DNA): TGTGCCAGCAGTGGTGGGACAGGGGGCATTGTAAAACTGTTTTTT.

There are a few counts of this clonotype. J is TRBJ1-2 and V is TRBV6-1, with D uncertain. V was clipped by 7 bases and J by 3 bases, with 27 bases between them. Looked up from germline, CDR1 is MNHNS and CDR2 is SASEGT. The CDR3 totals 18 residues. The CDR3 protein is CASTDLVTLSEGYYGYTF. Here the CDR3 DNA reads TGTGCCAGCACCGACCTCGTGACACTCTCGGAGGGCTACTATGGCTACACCTTC.

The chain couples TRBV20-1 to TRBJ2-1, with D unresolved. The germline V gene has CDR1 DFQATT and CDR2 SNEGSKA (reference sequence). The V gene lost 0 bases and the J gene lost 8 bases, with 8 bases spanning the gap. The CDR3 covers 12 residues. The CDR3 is CSARDPPDEQFF. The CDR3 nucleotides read TGCAGTGCTAGAGATCCCCCGGATGAGCAGTTCTTC.